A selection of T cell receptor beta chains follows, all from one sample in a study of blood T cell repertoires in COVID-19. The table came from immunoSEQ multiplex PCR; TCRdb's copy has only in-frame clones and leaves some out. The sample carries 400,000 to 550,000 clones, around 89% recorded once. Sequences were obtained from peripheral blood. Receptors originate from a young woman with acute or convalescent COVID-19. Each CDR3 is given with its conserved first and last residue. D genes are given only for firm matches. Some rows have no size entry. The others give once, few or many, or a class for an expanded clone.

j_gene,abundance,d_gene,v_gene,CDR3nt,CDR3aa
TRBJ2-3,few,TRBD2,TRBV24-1,TGTGCCACCAGTGATTCTAGCGGACGCACAGATACGCAGTATTTT,CATSDSSGRTDTQYF
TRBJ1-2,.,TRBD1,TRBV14,TGTGCCAGCAGCCAGTCCCCAGGGGGCGAGGGTGGCTACACCTTC,CASSQSPGGEGGYTF
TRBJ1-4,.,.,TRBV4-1,TGCGCCAGCAGCCACCCACAAGGAGGGGATAGGGAGGATGAAAAACTGTTTTTT,CASSHPQGGDREDEKLFF
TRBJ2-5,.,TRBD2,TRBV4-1,TGCGCCAGCAGCGCAGACCCCCTAGCGGTTCAAGAGACCCAGTACTTC,CASSADPLAVQETQYF
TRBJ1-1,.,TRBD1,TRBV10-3,TGTGCCATCAGTCGGACAGGAGGGAACACTGAAGCTTTCTTT,CAISRTGGNTEAFF
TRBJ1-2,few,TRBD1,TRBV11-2,TGTGCCAGCAGCTCCTGGGACAGGGTACTGTCTAACTATGGCTACACCTTC,CASSSWDRVLSNYGYTF
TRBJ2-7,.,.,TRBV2,TGTGCCAGCAGTGGGTCTCCAGGGAGGCCAAACGAGCAGTACTTC,CASSGSPGRPNEQYF
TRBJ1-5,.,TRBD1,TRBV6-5,TGTGCCAGCAGAGATACAGGGGGCGGTCAGCCCCAGCATTTT,CASRDTGGGQPQHF
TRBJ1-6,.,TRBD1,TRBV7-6,TGTGCCAGCAGCTTAGCGTCTGCAGGGGGCAGCTCCTATAATTCACCCCTCCACTTT,CASSLASAGGSSYNSPLHF
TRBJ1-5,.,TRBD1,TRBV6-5,TGTGCCAGCAGTTTTCAGGGGGCTTATCAGCCCCAGCATTTT,CASSFQGAYQPQHF
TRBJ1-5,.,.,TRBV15,TGTGCCACCAGCAGAGACTTTTATCAGCCCCAGCATTTT,CATSRDFYQPQHF
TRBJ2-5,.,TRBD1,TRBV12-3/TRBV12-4,TGTGCCAGCAGGGGACAGAATAAAGAGACCCAGTACTTC,CASRGQNKETQYF
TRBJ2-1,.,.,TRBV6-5,TGTGCCAGCAGTTACTCGATACAGGGATCCTACAATGAGCAGTTCTTC,CASSYSIQGSYNEQFF
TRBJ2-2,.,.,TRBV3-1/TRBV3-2,TGTGCCAGCAGCCAACTAGGAACCGGGGAGCTGTTTTTT,CASSQLGTGELFF
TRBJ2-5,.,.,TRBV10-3,TGTGCCATCAGTGAGTCGAAGTTAGGCGGTAGCGGCCCCCAAGAGACCCAGTACTTC,CAISESKLGGSGPQETQYF
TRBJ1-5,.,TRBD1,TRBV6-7,TGTGCCAGCAGTGAATCGACAGGGTTCGGGAGCAATCAGCCCCAGCATTTT,CASSESTGFGSNQPQHF
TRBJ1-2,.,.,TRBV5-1,TGCGCCAGCAGCCGAACTAACGGGGACTATGGCTACACCTTC,CASSRTNGDYGYTF
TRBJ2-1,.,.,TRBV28,TGTGCCAGCAGTTTACTCTTTCAGGCAGGGGTCAATGAGCAGTTCTTC,CASSLLFQAGVNEQFF
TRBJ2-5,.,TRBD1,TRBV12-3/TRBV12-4,TGTGCCAGCAGCCAAAACAGGGGAAAGACCCAGTACTTC,CASSQNRGKTQYF
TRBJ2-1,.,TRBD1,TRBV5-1,TGCGCCAGCAGCTTGGTCAGGGGGCCCTCCTACAATGAGCAGTTCTTC,CASSLVRGPSYNEQFF
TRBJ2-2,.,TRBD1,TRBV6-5,TGTGCCAGCCGAGGACAGGCCTATACCGGGGAGCTGTTTTTT,CASRGQAYTGELFF
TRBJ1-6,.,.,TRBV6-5,TGTGCCAGCAGTTACGGGCTCTCCTATAATTCACCCCTCCACTTT,CASSYGLSYNSPLHF
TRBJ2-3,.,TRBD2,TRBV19,TGTGCCAGTAGTGTATCTAGCGGGTATACAGATACGCAGTATTTT,CASSVSSGYTDTQYF
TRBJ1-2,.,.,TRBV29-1,TGCAGCGTTGTTATAGGGGGATACTATGGCTACACCTTC,CSVVIGGYYGYTF
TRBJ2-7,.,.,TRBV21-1,TGTGCCAGCAGCAAAGAGGGCAGGGAACGCCACGAGCAGTACTTC,CASSKEGRERHEQYF
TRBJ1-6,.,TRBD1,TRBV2,TGTGCCAGCAGTGAATACAGGGGGCATTCACCCCTCCACTTT,CASSEYRGHSPLHF
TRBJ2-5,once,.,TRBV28,TGTGCCAGCAGTTCCGCGGAGGGTTACCAAGAGACCCAGTACTTC,CASSSAEGYQETQYF
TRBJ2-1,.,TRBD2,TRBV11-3,TGTGCCAGCAGCTCAGGACTAGCTGAGCAGTTCTTC,CASSSGLAEQFF
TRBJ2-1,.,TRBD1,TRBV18,TGTGCCAGCTCACCAGACAGGGACCCCTACAATGAGCAGTTCTTC,CASSPDRDPYNEQFF
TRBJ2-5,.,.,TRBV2,TGTGCCAGCAGTGCAACCAGAAACCAAGAGACCCAGTACTTC,CASSATRNQETQYF
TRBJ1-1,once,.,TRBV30,TGTGCCTGGAGACCGGGGTCCGGGAGTACTGAAGCTTTCTTT,CAWRPGSGSTEAFF